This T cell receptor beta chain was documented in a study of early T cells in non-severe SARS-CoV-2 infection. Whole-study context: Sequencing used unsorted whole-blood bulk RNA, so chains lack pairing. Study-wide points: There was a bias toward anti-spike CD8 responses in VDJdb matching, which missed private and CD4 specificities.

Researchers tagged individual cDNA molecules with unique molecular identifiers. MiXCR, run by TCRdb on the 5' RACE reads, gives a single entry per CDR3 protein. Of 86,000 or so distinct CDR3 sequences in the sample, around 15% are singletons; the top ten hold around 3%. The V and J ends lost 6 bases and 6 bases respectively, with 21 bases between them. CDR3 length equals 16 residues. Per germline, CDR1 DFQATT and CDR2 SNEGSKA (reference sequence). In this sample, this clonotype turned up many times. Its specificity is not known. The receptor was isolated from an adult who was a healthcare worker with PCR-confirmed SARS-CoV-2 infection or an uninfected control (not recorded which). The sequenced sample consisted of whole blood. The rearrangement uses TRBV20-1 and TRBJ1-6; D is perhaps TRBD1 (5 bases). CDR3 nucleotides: TGCAGTGCCGCGGGGAGCATTGGGAGGGGTAATTCACCCCTCCACTTT. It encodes CSAAGSIGRGNSPLHF.